A single T cell receptor beta chain is shown here with its context. The target antigen is unknown. Clones were read by immunoSEQ multiplex PCR, and TCRdb kept only the in-frame ones, dropping some. The sample includes about 2.1 million clones, about 93% of them seen just once. CD45RO negativity and positive selection for CCR7 defined naive CD8 cells, a population that excluded terminally differentiated effector memory CD45RA+ cells. The data derive from a study of shared clonotypes between healthy human individuals. Across the whole study: With ages of 18 to 49, the donors were a couple of women and a few men. Whole-study findings and limits: A few donors shared about 4.8% of their naive CD4 clonotypes. Despite large depth, sorted-subset datasets appeared incompletely sequenced. Naive subsets generally exceeded memory subsets in estimated richness.

This CDR3 contains 15 residues. Germline-derived CDR1 and CDR2 are MNHEY and SMNVEV (reference sequence). V gave up 7 bases and J gave up 3 bases, with 18 bases separating them. The clonotype originates from a man between 18 and 29 years old in good health. Some clones in this sample may be carry-over from other donors' samples. This chain joins TRBV27 and TRBJ1-1, with D possibly matching TRBD1 (5 bases). The sample comprised naive CD8+ T cells from PBMCs. The CDR3 nucleotides read TGTGCCAGCAACGTTTTATGGGGCTCGTACACTGAAGCTTTCTTT. It encodes CASNVLWGSYTEAFF.